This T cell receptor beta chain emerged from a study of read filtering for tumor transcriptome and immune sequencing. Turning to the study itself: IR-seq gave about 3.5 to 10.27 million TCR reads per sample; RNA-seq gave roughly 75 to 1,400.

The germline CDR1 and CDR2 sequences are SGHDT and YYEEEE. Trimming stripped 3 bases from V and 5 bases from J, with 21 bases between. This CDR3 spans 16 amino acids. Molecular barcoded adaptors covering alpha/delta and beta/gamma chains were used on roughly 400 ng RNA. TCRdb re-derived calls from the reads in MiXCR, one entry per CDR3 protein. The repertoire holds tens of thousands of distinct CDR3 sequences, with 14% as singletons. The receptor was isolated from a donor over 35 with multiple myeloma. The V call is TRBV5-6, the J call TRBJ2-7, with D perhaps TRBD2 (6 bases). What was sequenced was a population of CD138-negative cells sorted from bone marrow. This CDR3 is CASSSTSSGRIDEQYF. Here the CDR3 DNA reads TGTGCCAGCAGCTCAACGAGCTCCGGGAGAATCGACGAGCAGTACTTC.